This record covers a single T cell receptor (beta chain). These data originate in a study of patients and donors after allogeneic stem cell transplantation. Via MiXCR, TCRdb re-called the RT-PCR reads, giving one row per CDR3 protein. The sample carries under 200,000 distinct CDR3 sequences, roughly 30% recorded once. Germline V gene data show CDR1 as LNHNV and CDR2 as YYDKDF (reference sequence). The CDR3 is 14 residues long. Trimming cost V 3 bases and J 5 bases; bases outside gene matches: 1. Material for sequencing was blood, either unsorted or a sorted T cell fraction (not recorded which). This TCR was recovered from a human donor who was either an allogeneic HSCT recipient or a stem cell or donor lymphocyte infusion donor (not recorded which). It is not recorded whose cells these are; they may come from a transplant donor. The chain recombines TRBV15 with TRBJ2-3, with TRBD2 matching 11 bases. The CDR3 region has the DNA TGTGCCACCAGCAGGGGACTAGCGGAAGATACGCAGTATTTT. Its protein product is CATSRGLAEDTQYF. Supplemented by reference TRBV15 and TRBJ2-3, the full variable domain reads DAMVIQNPRYQVTQFGKPVTLSCSQTLNHNVMYWYQQKSSQAPKLLFHYYDKDFNNEADTPDNFQSRRPNTSFCFLDIRSPGLGDTAMYLCATSRGLAEDTQYFGPGTRLTVL.